Shown below are 6 T cell receptor beta chains from a single sample sequenced in a study of blood T cell repertoires in COVID-19. Clones were sequenced by immunoSEQ multiplex PCR, and TCRdb holds only the in-frame ones, with some missing. Here the sample spans about 240,000 clones, about nine tenths being singletons. Sequencing input: peripheral blood. The origin of the receptors is a man aged 25-40 years with COVID-19, enrolled during active disease.

In its sample, this clone was seen once. This chain links TRBV19 with TRBJ1-1; D is undetermined. From germline, CDR1 is LNHDA and CDR2 SQIVND (reference sequence). The V end was cut by 2 bases, the J end by 2 bases, with 9 bases between. This CDR3 comprises 14 residues. The chain's CDR3 is CASSISLANTEAFF. DNA of the CDR3: TGTGCCAGTAGTATATCTTTAGCAAACACTGAAGCTTTCTTT.

This chain links TRBV19 with TRBJ2-7, with 7 bases identical to TRBD1. The CDR3 spans 14 residues. Unmatched junction bases numbered 5, after V lost 3 bases and J lost 3 bases. The germline CDR1 and CDR2 sequences are LNHDA and SQIVND (reference sequence). CDR3 residues: CASSILQGDYEQYF. The CDR3 region has the DNA TGTGCCAGTAGTATTTTGCAGGGGGACTACGAGCAGTACTTC.

V and J are TRBV5-1 and TRBJ2-1, with 7 bases lining up with TRBD2. The CDR3 has 15 amino acids. V was pared by 3 bases and J by 5 bases, with 8 bases of the junction left unmatched. Germline loops: CDR1 SGHRS, CDR2 YFSETQ. CDR3 region: CASSSSGTTNNEQFF. The CDR3 nucleotides are TGCGCCAGCAGCTCATCCGGGACTACAAACAATGAGCAGTTCTTC.

This clone showed up just a few times. The chain recombines TRBV4-1 with TRBJ1-5, with 7 nucleotides matching TRBD1. Germline CDR1 MGHRA, CDR2 YSYEKL. V trimming: 0 bases; J trimming: 0 bases; junction bases outside the gene matches: 5. CDR3 length: 17 amino acids. CDR3 DNA: TGCGCCAGCAGCCAAGACGACAGGGCTTCTAGCAATCAGCCCCAGCATTTT. This codes for CASSQDDRASSNQPQHF.

This chain joins TRBV10-3 and TRBJ2-1; D is ambiguous. Germline V gene sequence: CDR1 ENHRY, CDR2 SYGVKD. V gave up 6 bases and J gave up 6 bases, with 6 bases separating them. This CDR3 contains 11 residues. The CDR3 reads CAISSGNEQFF. CDR3 DNA: TGTGCCATCAGCTCCGGCAATGAGCAGTTCTTC.

This chain links TRBV2 with TRBJ2-7, with 12 bases matching TRBD1. This CDR3 comprises 15 residues. The germline V gene encodes CDR1 SNHLY and CDR2 FYNNEI. The V gene end was trimmed by 7 bases and the J gene end by 0 bases; junction bases not matched to a gene: 4. The CDR3 bases are TGTGCCAGCACCCCGGGACAGGGGGCCTCCTACGAGCAGTACTTC. It is translated as CASTPGQGASYEQYF.